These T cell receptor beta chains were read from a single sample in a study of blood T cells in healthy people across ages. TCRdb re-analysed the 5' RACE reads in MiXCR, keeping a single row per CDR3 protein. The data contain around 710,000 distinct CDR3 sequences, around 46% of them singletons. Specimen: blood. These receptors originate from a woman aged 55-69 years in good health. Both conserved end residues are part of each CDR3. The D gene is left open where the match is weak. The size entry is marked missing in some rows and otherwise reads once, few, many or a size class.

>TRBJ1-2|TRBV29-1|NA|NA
CSVGPTLIGYGYTF
TGCAGCGTTGGACCCACCCTAATCGGCTATGGCTACACCTTC
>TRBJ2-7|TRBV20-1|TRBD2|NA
CSARDGGRYHEQYF
TGCAGTGCTAGAGATGGCGGGAGATACCACGAGCAGTACTTC
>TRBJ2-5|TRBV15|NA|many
CATSRPLEETQYF
TGTGCCACCAGCAGACCCCTCGAGGAGACCCAGTACTTC
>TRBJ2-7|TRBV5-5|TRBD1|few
CASSLLTGGSYEQYF
TGTGCCAGCAGCTTGTTGACAGGGGGGTCCTACGAGCAGTACTTC
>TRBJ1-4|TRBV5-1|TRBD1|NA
CASSLETGPNEKLFF
TGCGCCAGCAGCTTGGAGACAGGGCCTAATGAAAAACTGTTTTTT
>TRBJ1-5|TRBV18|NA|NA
CASSPPDSPNQPQHF
TGTGCCAGCTCACCACCGGACAGCCCCAATCAGCCCCAGCATTTT
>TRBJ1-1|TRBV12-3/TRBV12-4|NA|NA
CASSFSMNTEAFF
TGTGCCAGCAGTTTCAGTATGAACACTGAAGCTTTCTTT
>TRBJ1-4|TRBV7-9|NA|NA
CASSLEENEKLFF
TGTGCCAGCAGCTTGGAAGAAAATGAAAAACTGTTTTTT
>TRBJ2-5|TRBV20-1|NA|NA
CSAQLPGPEYGTQYF
TGCAGTGCTCAACTACCGGGGCCGGAATATGGGACCCAGTACTTC
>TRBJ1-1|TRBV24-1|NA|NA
CATSHSVRPEAFF
TGTGCCACCAGTCACTCAGTGAGGCCTGAAGCTTTCTTT
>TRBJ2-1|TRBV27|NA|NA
CASSPFPPGGAKDEQFF
TGTGCCAGCAGTCCGTTTCCTCCGGGGGGCGCCAAGGATGAGCAGTTCTTC
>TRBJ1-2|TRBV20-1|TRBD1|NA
CSAHGQGLAGYTF
TGCAGTGCTCACGGACAGGGTTTGGCTGGCTACACCTTC
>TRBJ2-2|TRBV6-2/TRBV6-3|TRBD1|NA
CASRRDRVATGELFF
TGTGCCAGCAGGCGGGACAGGGTTGCCACCGGGGAGCTGTTTTTT
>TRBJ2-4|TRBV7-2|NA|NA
CASSLALALAKNIQYF
TGTGCCAGCAGCTTAGCGCTGGCGTTGGCCAAAAACATTCAGTACTTC
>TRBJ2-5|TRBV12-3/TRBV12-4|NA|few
CASSRQEMGTQYF
TGTGCCAGCAGTCGACAAGAAATGGGGACCCAGTACTTC
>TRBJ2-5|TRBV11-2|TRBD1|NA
CASSPLTGGETQYF
TGTGCCAGCAGCCCCCTGACAGGGGGAGAGACCCAGTACTTC
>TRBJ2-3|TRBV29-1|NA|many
CSVWGGATDTQYF
TGCAGCGTTTGGGGGGGGGCCACAGATACGCAGTATTTT
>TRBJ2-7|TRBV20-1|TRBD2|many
CSARVVEGAGGPRYEQYF
TGCAGTGCTAGAGTAGTGGAAGGGGCGGGAGGGCCGCGATACGAGCAGTACTTC
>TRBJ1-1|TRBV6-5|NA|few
CASRRTAMNTEAFF
TGTGCCAGCCGGAGGACGGCGATGAACACTGAAGCTTTCTTT
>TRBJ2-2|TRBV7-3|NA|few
CASSPTDTGELFF
TGTGCCAGCAGCCCCACAGATACCGGGGAGCTGTTTTTT
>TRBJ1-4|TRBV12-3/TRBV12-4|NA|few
CASSFRPFEKLFF
TGTGCCAGCAGTTTTCGGCCGTTTGAAAAACTGTTTTTT
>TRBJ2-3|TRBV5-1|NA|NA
CASSFGIAGPDTQYF
TGCGCCAGCAGCTTCGGGATTGCGGGACCAGATACGCAGTATTTT
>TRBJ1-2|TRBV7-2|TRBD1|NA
CASSLGTGTNYGYTF
TGTGCCAGCAGCTTAGGGACAGGGACAAACTATGGCTACACCTTC
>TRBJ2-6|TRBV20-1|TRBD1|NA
CSGTGSSGANALTF
TGCAGTGGGACAGGTTCCTCTGGGGCCAACGCCCTGACTTTC
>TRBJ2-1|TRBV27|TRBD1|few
CASTKPGQDNEQFF
TGTGCCAGCACCAAACCAGGACAGGACAATGAGCAGTTCTTC
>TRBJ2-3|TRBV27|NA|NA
CASSNRATDTQYF
TGTGCCAGCAGTAACCGGGCCACAGATACGCAGTATTTT
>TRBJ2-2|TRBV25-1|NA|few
CASSEYPPQGSNTGELFF
TGTGCCAGCAGTGAATATCCCCCCCAGGGTTCGAACACCGGGGAGCTGTTTTTT
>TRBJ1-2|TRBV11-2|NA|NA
CASSLQYREYTF
TGTGCCAGCAGCTTGCAATACAGGGAATACACCTTC
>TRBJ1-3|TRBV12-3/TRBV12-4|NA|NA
CASSVAASGNTIYF
TGTGCCAGCAGTGTAGCAGCCTCTGGAAACACCATATATTTT
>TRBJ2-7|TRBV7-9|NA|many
CASGASYEQYF
TGTGCCTCGGGGGCCTCCTACGAGCAGTACTTC
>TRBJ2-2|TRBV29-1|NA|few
CSVESPGGRELFF
TGCAGCGTTGAAAGCCCAGGCGGACGGGAGCTGTTTTTT
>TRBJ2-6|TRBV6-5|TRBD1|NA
CASSYSGQGAGANVLTF
TGTGCCAGCAGTTACTCGGGCCAGGGGGCTGGGGCCAACGTCCTGACTTTC
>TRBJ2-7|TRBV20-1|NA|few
CSARLWAGIFHEQYF
TGCAGTGCTAGACTATGGGCAGGGATTTTTCACGAGCAGTACTTC
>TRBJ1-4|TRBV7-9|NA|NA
CASSSGVGGPNEKLFF
TGTGCCAGCAGCTCCGGGGTTGGGGGACCTAATGAAAAACTGTTTTTT